These 26 T cell receptor beta chains share one sample of origin, sequenced in a study of T cells in localized non-small cell lung cancer. The protocol was immunoSEQ multiplex PCR, while the TCRdb copy is restricted to in-frame clones and leaves out a portion. The sample comprises tens of thousands of clones, more than 70% of which are singletons, and about a tenth rests with the top ten. This specimen consisted of peripheral blood, obtained before any cancer treatment. The receptors derive from an older female donor with stage I lung adenocarcinoma.

The table lists this clone with a count of one. The chain employs TRBV29-1 and TRBJ2-1; 8 bases are shared with TRBD2. Unmatched junction bases numbered 10, after V lost 1 base and J lost 8 bases. In germline, CDR1 is SQVTM, CDR2 ANQGSEA. The CDR3 is made up of 15 amino acids. CDR3 sequence (DNA): TGCAGCGTTGAAGCTGTACGGGGGGGCCGGGATGAGCAGTTCTTC. The encoded protein is CSVEAVRGGRDEQFF.

The rearrangement links TRBV4-2 to TRBJ1-1, with D unclear. CDR1 and CDR2 from the germline V gene are LGHNA and YNFKEQ. The CDR3 is 13 amino acids. Trimming left V 4 bases short and J 6 bases short, with 12 bases between. The chain's CDR3 is CASSRIMAAEAFF. CDR3 nucleotide sequence: TGTGCCAGCAGCCGTATTATGGCGGCTGAAGCTTTCTTT.

The V gene is TRBV10-3, the J gene TRBJ1-1, with no clear D. Germline CDR1 reads ENHRY; CDR2 reads SYGVKD. V lost 2 bases to trimming and J lost 0 bases, with 7 bases between them. This CDR3 contains 14 residues. CDR3 nucleotides: TGTGCCATCAGTGAGGGGGTAGTGAACACTGAAGCTTTCTTT. It specifies CAISEGVVNTEAFF.

This chain links TRBV6-5 with TRBJ1-5; D perhaps matches TRBD1 (6 bases). CDR1 and CDR2 (germline): MNHEY, SVGAGI. V was clipped by 6 bases and J by 6 bases, with 12 bases between them. The CDR3 totals 13 residues. The CDR3 DNA sequence: TGTGCCAGCAGGGAAAACAGGGCTCAGCCCCAGCATTTT. This codes for CASRENRAQPQHF.

The gene calls are TRBV4-3 and TRBJ2-7; tentatively, D is TRBD1 or TRBD2 (6 bases each). Trimming left V 0 bases short and J 0 bases short, with 15 bases between. The CDR3 loop spans 17 amino acids. Germline V lookup: CDR1 LGHNA, CDR2 YSLEER. The CDR3: CASSQDFTGALSYEQYF. The CDR3 region has the DNA TGCGCCAGCAGCCAAGATTTTACGGGGGCCCTCTCCTACGAGCAGTACTTC.

V gene TRBV12-5 combines with J gene TRBJ1-1, with D possibly matching TRBD1 (5 bases). This CDR3 is built from 12 residues. The germline gives CDR1 LGHNT, CDR2 FRNRAP. V gave up 3 bases and J gave up 3 bases, with 5 bases separating them. In nucleotides, the CDR3 is TGTGCTAGTGGTTTCAGGGACACTGAAGCTTTCTTT. This encodes CASGFRDTEAFF.

This chain connects TRBV4-3 to TRBJ2-5; D is unclear. The germline gives CDR1 LGHNA, CDR2 YSLEER. V was clipped by 3 bases and J by 4 bases, with 9 bases between them. There are 13 residues in the CDR3. The CDR3 region has the DNA TGCGCCAGCAGCCACGAGCCCGGAGAGACCCAGTACTTC. Encoded protein: CASSHEPGETQYF.

J is TRBJ2-1 and V is TRBV5-6, with 7 bases aligning to TRBD2. V dropped 3 bases and J dropped 1; count of bases not matched to a gene: 7. Germline assignment: CDR1 SGHDT and CDR2 YYEEEE. The CDR3 length is 16 residues. Here the CDR3 reads CASSSYSGTSYNEQFF. CDR3 in DNA: TGTGCCAGCAGCTCCTACAGCGGGACGTCCTACAATGAGCAGTTCTTC.

The chain employs TRBV7-2 and TRBJ2-6; unclear D gene. V lost 5 bases and J 8 bases, leaving 7 bases between the germline ends. The germline CDR1 and CDR2 sequences are SGHTA and FQGNSA. This CDR3 region has 12 residues. The chain's CDR3 is CASSPLPNVLTF. The CDR3 bases are TGTGCCAGCAGCCCTCTCCCCAACGTCCTGACTTTC.

This clone has a handful of counts. The chain joins TRBV15 to TRBJ1-6, with a weak D call TRBD1 (6 bases). The CDR3 totals 15 residues. CDR1 LNHNV and CDR2 YYDKDF come from the germline V gene (reference sequence). V lost 0 bases, J lost 7 bases, and 10 bases lay in between. The DNA of the CDR3 is TGTGCCACCAGCAGAGATCTGGGGGGCAATTCACCCCTCCACTTT. This encodes CATSRDLGGNSPLHF.

This chain links TRBV2 with TRBJ2-7, with D possibly called TRBD1 or TRBD2 (6 bases each). CDR1 is SNHLY, CDR2 FYNNEI, per germline. This CDR3 is built from 11 residues. Written as DNA, the CDR3 is TGTGCAGGGGGGAACTCCTACGAGCAGTACTTC. Amino acid sequence: CAGGNSYEQYF.

The rearrangement uses TRBV28 and TRBJ1-4, with 7 bases aligning to TRBD1. Germline V CDR1 and CDR2: MDHEN, SYDVKM. CDR3 size: 16 residues. Trimming took 3 bases from V and 5 from J; bases not matched to a gene: 9. The CDR3 nucleotides read TGTGCCAGCAGTTTCCCTCGCCAGGGGGGCAATGAAAAACTGTTTTTT. Its translation: CASSFPRQGGNEKLFF.

The rearrangement links TRBV30 to TRBJ1-2; 9 bases align to TRBD1. The V segment lost 5 bases and the J segment 6 bases; nucleotides outside the gene matches: 10. This CDR3 has 14 amino acids. Per the germline V gene, CDR1 is GTSNPN and CDR2 is SVGIG (reference sequence). This CDR3 reads CAWGPGTGRDGYTF. CDR3 coding DNA: TGTGCCTGGGGCCCCGGGACAGGGAGGGATGGCTACACCTTC. Variable domain in full (rest from reference TRBV30 and TRBJ1-2): SQTIHQWPATLVQPVGSPLSLECTVEGTSNPNLYWYRQAAGRGLQLLFYSVGIGQISSEVPQNLSASRPQDRQFILSSKKLLLSDSGFYLCAWGPGTGRDGYTFGSGTRLTVV.

V usage is TRBV7-8 and J usage is TRBJ1-6, with 7 nucleotides matching TRBD1. CDR3 length: 14 amino acids. V trimming: 5 bases; J trimming: 8 bases; junction bases outside the gene matches: 6. CDR1 SGHVS and CDR2 FQNEAQ come from the germline V gene. CDR3 sequence: CASSLGQSDSPLHF. CDR3 sequence (DNA): TGTGCCAGCAGCCTGGGACAGTCAGATTCACCCCTCCACTTT.

This clone showed up just once. V and J are TRBV28 and TRBJ1-2; the D gene is possibly TRBD1 (5 bases). In germline, CDR1 is MDHEN, CDR2 SYDVKM. The CDR3 is 16 amino acids. Trimming took 6 bases from V and 4 from J, leaving 21 bases between them. The DNA for the CDR3 is TGTGCCAGCAGCCCGAGGGGCGGGCTTGGACCCTATGGCTACACCTTC. This translates into CASSPRGGLGPYGYTF.

The chain employs TRBV6-1 and TRBJ1-3; D gene uncertain. V lost 4 bases to trimming and J lost 2 bases, with 15 bases between them. This CDR3 contains 16 residues. Germline CDR1 MNHNS, CDR2 SASEGT. The CDR3 sequence is CASSVTSWNPGNTIYF. The CDR3 region has the DNA TGTGCCAGCAGTGTTACCTCGTGGAACCCTGGAAACACCATATATTTT.

The chain is built from TRBV29-1 and TRBJ1-2; D possibly corresponds to TRBD1 (6 bases). The CDR3 sequence is 14 residues long. Trimming pared 6 bases from V and 4 bases from J, leaving 18 bases between. CDR1 is SQVTM and CDR2 is ANQGSEA in the germline V gene. The CDR3 coding sequence is TGCAGCGTGGACGGGGGGGGCGCGGGCTATGGCTACACCTTC. Translation: CSVDGGGAGYGYTF.

This sequence joins TRBV7-2 and TRBJ2-7; 8 nucleotides agree with TRBD2. The CDR3 has 15 residues. V lost 1 base to trimming and J lost 2 bases; unmatched junction nucleotides: 4. Per the germline V gene, CDR1 is SGHTA and CDR2 is FQGNSA. For the CDR3, the DNA is TGTGCCAGCAGCTTAGTGGGAGCGGGGGCCTACGAGCAGTACTTC. It is translated as CASSLVGAGAYEQYF.

The rearrangement joins TRBV4-3 to TRBJ2-7, with 8 positions matching TRBD1. V lost 1 base and J lost 3; bases outside the gene matches: 5. The CDR3 sequence is 15 residues long. Germline loops: CDR1 LGHNA, CDR2 YSLEER. The DNA of the CDR3 is TGCGCCAGCAGCCAAGGAATGGGACAGGTCTACGAGCAGTACTTC. Protein product: CASSQGMGQVYEQYF.

The V call is TRBV29-1, the J call TRBJ1-5, with D maybe TRBD1 (5 bases). Trimming pared 1 base from V and 6 bases from J, leaving 10 bases between. The germline V gene encodes CDR1 SQVTM and CDR2 ANQGSEA. The CDR3 consists of 13 residues. DNA of the CDR3: TGCAGCGTTGAAGTAGGAAGGGGTCAGCCCCAGCATTTT. Translating gives CSVEVGRGQPQHF.

The chain employs TRBV6-1 and TRBJ2-3; no clear D. The V end lost 8 bases, the J end lost 0 bases, and 9 bases lay between the germline ends. Germline assignment: CDR1 MNHNS and CDR2 SASEGT. The CDR3 has 13 residues. The CDR3 DNA reads as TGTGCCAGCCGCTCCTCTAGCACAGATACGCAGTATTTT. It encodes CASRSSSTDTQYF.

This chain uses TRBV5-1 with TRBJ2-5; either TRBD1 or TRBD2 may fit D (6 bases each). There are 13 residues in the CDR3. V was trimmed by 3 bases and J by 7 bases, leaving 13 bases between them. CDR1 is SGHRS and CDR2 is YFSETQ in the germline V gene. As DNA, the CDR3 is TGCGCCAGCAGCTGGGCCGAGGGGGGGACCCAGTACTTC. It codes for CASSWAEGGTQYF.

The rearrangement uses TRBV18 and TRBJ2-2, with 7 bases lining up with TRBD2. The V segment lost 3 bases and the J segment 5 bases; nucleotides outside the gene matches: 9. The germline V gene encodes CDR1 KGHSH and CDR2 LQKENI. The CDR3 totals 16 residues. The CDR3 region is CASSPVQLASTGELFF. The CDR3 nucleotides are TGTGCCAGCTCACCCGTCCAACTAGCGAGTACCGGGGAGCTGTTTTTT.

V is TRBV6-5 and J is TRBJ2-7; D perhaps matches TRBD2 (5 bases). Trimming removed 2 bases from V and 6 bases from J, with 14 bases in between. Germline V lookup: CDR1 MNHEY, CDR2 SVGAGI. The CDR3 is made up of 14 amino acids. This chain's CDR3 is CASSYQDSRSEQYF. The CDR3 nucleotides read TGTGCCAGCAGTTACCAGGACTCGCGTAGCGAGCAGTACTTC.

This chain connects TRBV6-6 to TRBJ1-1; the D is unclear. Trimming removed 6 bases at V and 4 bases at J, with 15 bases between. This CDR3 is 14 amino acids long. The germline CDR1 and CDR2 sequences are MNHNY and SVGAGI (reference sequence). CDR3 loop: CASSHFISGTEAFF. The CDR3 nucleotides read TGTGCCAGCAGCCACTTTATAAGTGGCACTGAAGCTTTCTTT.

By sample share, this clone is medium-sized. This chain joins TRBV5-4 and TRBJ2-7; no definite D call. The CDR3 loop spans 13 amino acids. V lost 0 bases and J lost 0, with 4 bases in between. Germline lookup yields CDR1 SGHNT and CDR2 YYREEE (reference sequence). Here the CDR3 reads CASSLVSSYEQYF. For the CDR3, the DNA is TGTGCCAGCAGCTTGGTGAGCTCCTACGAGCAGTACTTC. Drawing the rest from reference TRBV5-4 and TRBJ2-7, the complete variable domain is ETGVTQSPTHLIKTRGQQVTLRCSSQSGHNTVSWYQQALGQGPQFIFQYYREEENGRGNFPPRFSGLQFPNYSSELNVNALELDDSALYLCASSLVSSYEQYFGPGTRLTVT.